This T cell receptor (beta chain) was recorded in a study of regulatory T cells in long-lasting Graves disease. The sample holds many counts of this clonotype. No antigen is known for it. Arm-PCR of CDR3 regions and iRepertoire HTBI primers were used to build TCR beta libraries. TCRdb reanalysed the multiplex PCR reads using MiXCR and keeps one entry per CDR3 protein. The repertoire holds a few hundred thousand distinct CDR3 sequences, with approximately 12% as singletons. Study outcomes and limitations: Those with persistent disease had in common more public clonotypes (about 2,700) than new patients (approximately 890). Exclusively peripheral blood, rather than thyroid tissue, was studied. Favored gene segments in persistent disease were TRBV28, TRBJ1-2 and TRBJ2-5.

Time point reported: newly diagnosed GD, antithyroid drugs for less than 3 months. Scientists built the TCR library using RNA that was extracted from PBMCs. Germline V gene lookup returns CDR1 MGHDK and CDR2 SYGVNS. The ends were cut back, 3 bases at V and 0 bases at J, with 9 bases in the middle. The CDR3 spans 15 residues. The same sample was also studied in work on T cells in Graves' hyperthyroidism and ophthalmopathy.

The sequence derives from a woman aged 18 to 35 with Graves disease. The chain has TRBV25-1 and TRBJ1-3; the D gene is possibly TRBD1 (6 bases). The sequenced sample was peripheral blood mononuclear cells (PBMCs), obtained at new diagnosis, from a patient treated with antithyroid drugs. CDR3 sequence reads: CASSDRGDSGNTIYF. The CDR3 DNA reads as TGTGCCAGCAGTGACAGGGGCGACTCTGGAAACACCATATATTTT. The whole variable domain, remainder taken from reference TRBV25-1 and TRBJ1-3, is EADIYQTPRYLVIGTGKKITLECSQTMGHDKMYWYQQDPGMELHLIHYSYGVNSTEKGDLSSESTVSRIRTEHFPLTLESARPSHTSQYLCASSDRGDSGNTIYFGEGSWLTVV.